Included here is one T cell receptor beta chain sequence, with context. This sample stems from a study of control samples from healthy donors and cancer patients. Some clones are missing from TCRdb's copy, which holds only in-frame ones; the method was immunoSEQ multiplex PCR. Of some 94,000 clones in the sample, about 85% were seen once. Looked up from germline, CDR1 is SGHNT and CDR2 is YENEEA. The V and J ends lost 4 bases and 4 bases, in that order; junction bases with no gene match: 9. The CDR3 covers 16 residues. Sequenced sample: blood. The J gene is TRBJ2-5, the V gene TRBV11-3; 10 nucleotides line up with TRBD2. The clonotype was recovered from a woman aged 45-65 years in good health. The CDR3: CASSSNRAGGTETQYF. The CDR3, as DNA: TGTGCCAGCAGCTCCAACCGAGCGGGAGGGACAGAGACCCAGTACTTC.